What follows is one T cell receptor beta chain and its context. These data are taken from a study of glioma-infiltrating T cells after dendritic cell vaccination. Assay used: immunoSEQ multiplex PCR; TCRdb lists only in-frame clones, some missing. The table has 90,000 to 110,000 clones, roughly 90% seen once; the top ten hold over 2.5%. The time point denotes: after dendritic cell vaccination, including at tumor progression/relapse. PBMC were collected before vaccination, two weeks after the third vaccination, and at progression. Trimming removed 2 bases from V and 0 bases from J, with 11 bases in between. The CDR3 totals 15 residues. CDR1 is SGHTA, CDR2 FQGNSA, per germline.

The V call is TRBV7-2, the J call TRBJ2-7, with D possibly matching TRBD2 (5 bases). The source of this sequence is a human donor with glioblastoma. The source material was blood, sampled after dendritic cell vaccination. CDR3 sequence (DNA): TGTGCCAGCAGCTTAAATGCGGGTACCTCCTACGAGCAGTACTTC. The encoded protein is CASSLNAGTSYEQYF.